This T cell receptor (beta chain) derives from a study of blood T cells in healthy people across ages. The people who gave samples were healthy Caucasians from Russia, aged about 6 to 95. Samples each had at least 6 micrograms of total RNA extracted. The CDR3 has 13 amino acids. The study, taken as a whole, reports: More naive CD4+ cells and higher diversity marked long-lived donors relative to aged donors.

A J-beta primer mix and a sample-barcoded 5' primer were used in a second PCR of roughly 7 to 12 cycles. A single record per CDR3 protein comes from TCRdb applying MiXCR to the 5' RACE reads. The table shows around 1,500,000 distinct CDR3 sequences, with under 30% occurring only once. As regards this clonotype: Its target is not known. A read error is possible here, since a much larger clone lies one base away.

This chain uses TRBV12-3 or TRBV12-4 with TRBJ2-5, with 7 nucleotides matching TRBD1. This receptor was obtained from a woman younger than 45 in good health. The sample was blood. CDR3 in DNA: TGTGCCAGCAGGAAGGGGGCGTTGGAGACCCGGTACTTC. It yields the protein CASRKGALETRYF.